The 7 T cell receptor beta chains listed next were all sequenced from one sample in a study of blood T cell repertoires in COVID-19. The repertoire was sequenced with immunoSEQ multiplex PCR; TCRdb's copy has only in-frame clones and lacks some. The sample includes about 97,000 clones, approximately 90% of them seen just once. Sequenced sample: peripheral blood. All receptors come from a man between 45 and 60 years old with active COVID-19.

CDR3 amino acids: CASTDRGGHTDTQYF. In DNA, the CDR3 is TGTGCCAGCACCGACAGGGGGGGACACACAGATACGCAGTATTTT. V is TRBV7-8 and J is TRBJ2-3; 9 bases match TRBD1. This CDR3 is built from 15 residues. Unmatched junction bases numbered 7, after V lost 7 bases and J lost 2 bases. The germline V gene has CDR1 SGHVS and CDR2 FQNEAQ.

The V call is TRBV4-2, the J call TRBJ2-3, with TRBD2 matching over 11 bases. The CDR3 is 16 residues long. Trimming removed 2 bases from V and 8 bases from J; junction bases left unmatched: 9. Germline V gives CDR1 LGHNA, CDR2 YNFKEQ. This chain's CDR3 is CASSQRVLAGGATQYF. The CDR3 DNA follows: TGTGCCAGCAGCCAAAGGGTTCTAGCGGGGGGTGCTACGCAGTATTTT.

DNA of the CDR3: TGTGCCAGCAGTGAGTCAGGGGGCAGGAATGGCTACACCTTC. Its protein is CASSESGGRNGYTF. This chain uses TRBV2 with TRBJ1-2; 8 bases fit TRBD1. V shed 3 bases, J shed 6 bases, and the junction held 6 bases outside the gene matches. Germline V CDR1 and CDR2: SNHLY, FYNNEI. The length of the CDR3 is 14 residues. The variable domain in full, completed from reference TRBV2 and TRBJ1-2, reads EPEVTQTPSHQVTQMGQEVILRCVPISNHLYFYWYRQILGQKVEFLVSFYNNEISEKSEIFDDQFSVERPDGSNFTLKIRSTKLEDSAMYFCASSESGGRNGYTFGSGTRLTVV.

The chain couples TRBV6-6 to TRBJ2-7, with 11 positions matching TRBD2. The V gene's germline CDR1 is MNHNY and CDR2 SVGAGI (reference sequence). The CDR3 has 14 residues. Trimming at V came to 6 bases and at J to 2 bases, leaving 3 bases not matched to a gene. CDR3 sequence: CASSPSGGPYEQYF. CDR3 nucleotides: TGTGCCAGCAGCCCTAGCGGGGGGCCCTACGAGCAGTACTTC.

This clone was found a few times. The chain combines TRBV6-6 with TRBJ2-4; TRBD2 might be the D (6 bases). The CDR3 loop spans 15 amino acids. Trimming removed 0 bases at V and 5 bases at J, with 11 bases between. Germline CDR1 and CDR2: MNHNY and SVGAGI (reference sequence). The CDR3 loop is CASSYSRASENIQYF. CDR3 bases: TGTGCCAGCAGTTACTCGAGGGCTAGCGAAAACATTCAGTACTTC.

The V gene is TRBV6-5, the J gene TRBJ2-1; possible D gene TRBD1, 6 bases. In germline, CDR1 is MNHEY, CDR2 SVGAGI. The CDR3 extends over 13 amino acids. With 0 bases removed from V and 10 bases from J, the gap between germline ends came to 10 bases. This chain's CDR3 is CASSYSQGYEQFF. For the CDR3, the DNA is TGTGCCAGCAGTTACTCACAGGGATACGAGCAGTTCTTC.

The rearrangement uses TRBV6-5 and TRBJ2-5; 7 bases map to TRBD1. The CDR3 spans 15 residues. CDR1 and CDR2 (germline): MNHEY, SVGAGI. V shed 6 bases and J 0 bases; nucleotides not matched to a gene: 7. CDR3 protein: CASRNTGVYQETQYF. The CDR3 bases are TGTGCCAGCAGGAACACAGGGGTGTACCAAGAGACCCAGTACTTC.